Listed below are T cell receptor beta chains from one sample, sequenced in a study of CD8 T cells in Susac syndrome. Each CDR3 protein gets one entry after TCRdb re-called the immunoSEQ multiplex PCR reads with MiXCR. The data show some 170,000 distinct CDR3 sequences, about 95% seen once. The sample consisted of CD4+ T cells from PBMCs. All receptors derive from a human donor in good health. The conserved cysteine and the conserved F or W are not part of the CDR3 here. Fields, in order: clone size, V gene, J gene, CDR3 protein. Clone size is shown for a subset of rows, as once, few, many or a class of expanded clone.

abundance: .
v_gene: TRBV5-1
j_gene: TRBJ2-2
CDR3aa: ASRTDAHTGELF

abundance: .
v_gene: TRBV30
j_gene: TRBJ1-2
CDR3aa: AWSYQGYGYT

abundance: .
v_gene: TRBV6-5
j_gene: TRBJ2-2
CDR3aa: ASSYLDPGVNTGELF

abundance: .
v_gene: TRBV7-8
j_gene: TRBJ1-1
CDR3aa: ASSFSGRINTEAF

abundance: .
v_gene: TRBV18
j_gene: TRBJ2-5
CDR3aa: ASSWDRTETQY

abundance: once
v_gene: TRBV29-1
j_gene: TRBJ1-1
CDR3aa: SVEVIRDTEAF

abundance: .
v_gene: TRBV29-1
j_gene: TRBJ2-1
CDR3aa: SVGHGQYNEQF

abundance: .
v_gene: TRBV18
j_gene: TRBJ2-7
CDR3aa: ASSPLPRASGHYEQY

abundance: .
v_gene: TRBV7-2
j_gene: TRBJ2-5
CDR3aa: ASSEGQGIETQY

abundance: .
v_gene: TRBV28
j_gene: TRBJ1-5
CDR3aa: ASSLMTTGNQPQH

abundance: .
v_gene: TRBV29-1
j_gene: TRBJ2-7
CDR3aa: SAQITGSTYEQY

abundance: .
v_gene: TRBV20-1
j_gene: TRBJ2-1
CDR3aa: SAGGTSGSNEQF

abundance: .
v_gene: TRBV15
j_gene: TRBJ1-5
CDR3aa: ATSSAGANQPQH